These 30 T cell receptor beta chains share one sample of origin, sequenced in a study of blood T cell repertoires in COVID-19. The data were produced by immunoSEQ multiplex PCR, yet TCRdb's version contains in-frame clones alone and is incomplete. The sample has about 160,000 clones; roughly 72% are singletons. Sequenced material: peripheral blood. These receptors originate from a woman aged 80 or older with acute or convalescent COVID-19.

This chain connects TRBV6-5 to TRBJ1-1; TRBD1 agrees at 7 bases. Germline V CDR1 and CDR2: MNHEY, SVGAGI. V lost 6 bases, J lost 1 base, and 8 bases stayed unmatched. The CDR3 sequence is 15 residues long. CDR3 bases: TGTGCCAGCAGCCCCCGGGACAGCGGGAACACTGAAGCTTTCTTT. Protein product: CASSPRDSGNTEAFF.

The rearrangement uses TRBV30 and TRBJ1-4, with D possibly matching TRBD1 (6 bases). Trimming pared 5 bases from V and 8 bases from J, leaving 9 bases between. The CDR3 is made up of 11 amino acids. Germline CDR1 reads GTSNPN; CDR2 reads SVGIG (reference sequence). CDR3 nucleotides: TGTGCCTGGGAAAGGGGGGAAAAACTGTTTTTT. Its protein product is CAWERGEKLFF.

The chain uses TRBV7-3 and TRBJ1-2; D perhaps matches TRBD1 (5 bases). Trimming removed 2 bases at V and 4 bases at J, with 14 bases between. The germline CDR1 and CDR2 sequences are SGHTA and FQGTGA. This CDR3 has 15 amino acids. The CDR3 region is CASSLQPGESYGYTF. The CDR3 DNA reads as TGTGCCAGCAGCTTACAGCCGGGGGAGAGCTATGGCTACACCTTC.

The chain carries TRBV6-6 and TRBJ2-7; the match to TRBD1 covers 8 bases. After removal of 6 bases from V and 0 bases from J, the junction contained 4 bases not matched to a gene. Per germline, CDR1 MNHNY and CDR2 SVGAGI (reference sequence). This CDR3 is 14 amino acids long. CDR3 in amino acids: CASRPTGGSYEQYF. CDR3 DNA sequence: TGTGCCAGCAGGCCCACAGGGGGCTCCTACGAGCAGTACTTC.

V and J are TRBV7-9 and TRBJ2-7, with TRBD1 as a possible D gene (6 bases). The CDR3 consists of 17 residues. The V end lost 5 bases, the J end lost 4 bases, and 24 bases lay between the germline ends. Looked up from germline, CDR1 is SEHNR and CDR2 is FQNEAQ (reference sequence). The CDR3 spells CASSPREGDPGSYEQYF. CDR3 coding DNA: TGTGCCAGCAGCCCCCGTGAGGGGGATCCAGGGTCTTACGAGCAGTACTTC.

V is TRBV2 and J is TRBJ1-5; 8 bases align to TRBD1. Germline CDR1 SNHLY, CDR2 FYNNEI. Losses at the gene ends were 4 bases for V and 2 bases for J; bases not matched to a gene: 4. The CDR3 contains 15 residues. DNA for the CDR3: TGTGCCAGCAGTGTGGGACAGGTAGGCAATCAGCCCCAGCATTTT. It specifies CASSVGQVGNQPQHF.

The genes are TRBV19 and TRBJ1-4; 8 bases match TRBD1. Trimming removed 4 bases from V and 4 bases from J; junction bases left unmatched: 17. From germline, CDR1 is LNHDA and CDR2 SQIVND (reference sequence). The CDR3 consists of 19 residues. CDR3 in amino acids: CASSTPAGRGLSLNEKLFF. In DNA form, the CDR3 reads TGTGCCAGTAGTACCCCTGCGGGCAGGGGGCTAAGTCTTAATGAAAAACTGTTTTTT.

The V and J genes are TRBV2 and TRBJ1-5, with D perhaps TRBD1 (5 bases). Germline V gene sequence: CDR1 SNHLY, CDR2 FYNNEI. V lost 1 base to trimming and J lost 7 bases, with 17 bases between them. The CDR3 contains 16 residues. This CDR3 is CASSEVTKTERQPQHF. CDR3 in DNA: TGTGCCAGCAGTGAAGTAACTAAGACAGAGCGACAGCCCCAGCATTTT.

V gene TRBV3-1 (or the pseudogene TRBV3-2) combines with J gene TRBJ2-7, with 10 bases that match TRBD1. CDR3 length: 16 amino acids. V lost 4 bases to trimming and J lost 1 base; unmatched junction nucleotides: 7. Germline V gene data show CDR1 as LGHDT and CDR2 as YNNKEL (reference sequence). The CDR3 loop is CASSRSGQGFSYEQYF. Here the CDR3 DNA reads TGTGCCAGCAGCCGGTCGGGACAGGGGTTTTCCTACGAGCAGTACTTC.

This chain uses TRBV18 with TRBJ1-5; weak D call: TRBD1 (5 bases). The CDR3 consists of 15 residues. V shed 6 bases and J shed 1 base, with 13 bases lying between them. Germline V lookup: CDR1 KGHSH, CDR2 LQKENI. DNA of the CDR3: TGTGCCAGCTCCCCGGCGGGGGGAAGCAATCAGCCCCAGCATTTT. Its protein is CASSPAGGSNQPQHF.

The J gene is TRBJ2-4, the V gene TRBV30; no reliable D call. The CDR3 spans 13 residues. The V gene's germline CDR1 is GTSNPN and CDR2 SVGIG (reference sequence). V was cut by 3 bases and J by 11 bases, with 17 bases left in between. This chain's CDR3 is CAWRLTDGIVQYF. The DNA for the CDR3 is TGTGCCTGGAGACTGACTGACGGTATTGTTCAGTACTTC. Based on the CDR3 plus reference TRBV30 and TRBJ2-4, the full variable domain is SQTIHQWPATLVQPVGSPLSLECTVEGTSNPNLYWYRQAAGRGLQLLFYSVGIGQISSEVPQNLSASRPQDRQFILSSKKLLLSDSGFYLCAWRLTDGIVQYFGAGTRLSVL.

This clone was counted a few times. This chain connects TRBV4-3 to TRBJ1-1, with TRBD1 matching over 10 bases. V lost 4 bases to trimming and J lost 5 bases; unmatched junction nucleotides: 13. The CDR3 spans 17 residues. Looked up from germline, CDR1 is LGHNA and CDR2 is YSLEER. The CDR3 loop is CASSRLTGGAGRTEAFF. CDR3 sequence (DNA): TGCGCCAGCAGCCGCCTGACAGGGGGCGCCGGTCGGACTGAAGCTTTCTTT.

The rearrangement links TRBV5-1 to TRBJ1-3; the D is unclear. V was pared by 0 bases and J by 0 bases, with 7 bases between. The V gene's germline CDR1 is SGHRS and CDR2 YFSETQ. This CDR3 has 15 amino acids. CDR3 protein: CASSLVAGSGNTIYF. The CDR3 DNA follows: TGCGCCAGCAGCTTGGTAGCGGGCTCTGGAAACACCATATATTTT.

The rearrangement joins TRBV29-1 to TRBJ2-1; TRBD2 matches 15 bases. The length of the CDR3 is 17 residues. V lost 3 bases and J lost 5; bases outside the gene matches: 8. Germline V gene data show CDR1 as SQVTM and CDR2 as ANQGSEA. DNA of the CDR3: TGCAGCGTTGACCGCGGGACTAGCGGGAGGTCCCACAATGAGCAGTTCTTC. It codes for CSVDRGTSGRSHNEQFF.

This chain uses TRBV3-1 (or the pseudogene TRBV3-2) with TRBJ2-1; 9 nucleotides agree with TRBD1. J lost 7 bases, V lost 6 bases, and 7 bases had no gene match. Germline V gene lookup returns CDR1 LGHDT and CDR2 YNNKEL (reference sequence). The CDR3 extends over 14 amino acids. DNA for the CDR3: TGTGCCAGCAGGCTGACAGGGGGTGAAAATGAGCAGTTCTTC. It yields the protein CASRLTGGENEQFF.

This clone was observed a single time. The DNA for the CDR3 is TGTGCCAGCAGTTATAGTACGAGGACTGGAAACACCATATATTTT. This translates into CASSYSTRTGNTIYF. V is TRBV6-5 and J is TRBJ1-3; D is undetermined. Trimming stripped 3 bases from V and 2 bases from J, with 11 bases between. Germline V gives CDR1 MNHEY, CDR2 SVGAGI. The CDR3 spans 15 residues.

The chain links TRBV6-5 to TRBJ2-3, with D tentatively TRBD1 (6 bases). Per the germline V gene, CDR1 is MNHEY and CDR2 is SVGAGI. The CDR3 runs 13 residues. The V and J ends lost 10 bases and 2 bases respectively, with 13 bases between them. The CDR3 loop is CAIEGEFTDTQYF. DNA for the CDR3: TGTGCCATCGAGGGGGAGTTCACAGATACGCAGTATTTT.

The V and J genes are TRBV6-2 or TRBV6-3 and TRBJ1-1; TRBD1 agrees at 11 bases. V lost 4 bases and J lost 1; bases outside the gene matches: 5. CDR1 is MNHEY, CDR2 SVGEGT, per germline. This CDR3 is built from 16 residues. CDR3 nucleotide sequence: TGTGCCAGCAGTTTGGGACAGGGGGTGGGGAACACTGAAGCTTTCTTT. This sequence encodes CASSLGQGVGNTEAFF.

This chain links TRBV5-8 with TRBJ2-3, with a weak D call TRBD2 (6 bases). CDR1 is SGHTS, CDR2 YDEGEE, per germline. With 2 bases removed from V and 4 bases from J, the gap between germline ends came to 14 bases. The CDR3 loop spans 15 amino acids. The CDR3: CASSFQTGRSDTQYF. CDR3 DNA: TGTGCCAGCAGCTTTCAAACTGGGAGGTCAGATACGCAGTATTTT.

The chain employs TRBV6-6 and TRBJ1-5; the match to TRBD1 covers 9 bases. V trimming: 6 bases; J trimming: 2 bases; junction bases outside the gene matches: 5. The CDR3 is 15 residues long. Germline V gives CDR1 MNHNY, CDR2 SVGAGI (reference sequence). The CDR3 DNA reads TGTGCCAGCAGACTAGACAGGGGGGGCAATCAGCCCCAGCATTTT. It encodes CASRLDRGGNQPQHF.

J is TRBJ2-5 and V is TRBV25-1; possible D gene TRBD1, 5 bases. V shed 2 bases and J shed 2 bases, with 9 bases lying between them. The germline V gene has CDR1 MGHDK and CDR2 SYGVNS. CDR3 length: 14 amino acids. For the CDR3, the DNA is TGTGCCAGCAGTGAACATCGACAGCAAGAGACCCAGTACTTC. As protein: CASSEHRQQETQYF. Drawing the rest from reference TRBV25-1 and TRBJ2-5, the complete variable domain is EADIYQTPRYLVIGTGKKITLECSQTMGHDKMYWYQQDPGMELHLIHYSYGVNSTEKGDLSSESTVSRIRTEHFPLTLESARPSHTSQYLCASSEHRQQETQYFGPGTRLLVL.

The chain employs TRBV7-5 and TRBJ2-2; the tabulated D call, TRBD2, remains unverified against the DNA. TRBV7-5 represents a pseudogene. The length of the CDR3 is 15 residues. CDR3: CARSFGTARTGELFF. The CDR3 region has the DNA TGTGCCAGAAGCTTCGGGACTGCCAGAACCGGGGAGCTGTTTTTT.

The chain couples TRBV6-1 to TRBJ2-7; TRBD2 aligns across 8 bases. This CDR3 is 16 amino acids long. V lost 0 bases to trimming and J lost 7 bases; unmatched junction nucleotides: 11. Per the germline V gene, CDR1 is MNHNS and CDR2 is SASEGT. The CDR3 nucleotides are TGTGCCAGCAGTGAAGCGCGCCAGCGGGGGCGGGAGGAGCAGTACTTC. Protein sequence: CASSEARQRGREEQYF.

The chain employs TRBV5-1 and TRBJ2-3; TRBD1 might be the D (5 bases). The V gene's germline CDR1 is SGHRS and CDR2 YFSETQ. This CDR3 is built from 15 residues. V gave up 4 bases and J gave up 0 bases, with 12 bases separating them. The CDR3 sequence is CASSPDNASTDTQYF. The CDR3, as DNA: TGCGCCAGCAGCCCGGACAACGCTAGCACAGATACGCAGTATTTT.

This clone showed up just once. This sequence joins TRBV6-2 or TRBV6-3 and TRBJ1-4; maybe TRBD1 (6 bases). Germline CDR1 and CDR2: MNHEY and SVGEGT. The CDR3 length is 15 residues. V was pared by 6 bases and J by 6 bases, with 17 bases between. CDR3 sequence reads: CASSPNRDYDEKLFF. For the CDR3, the DNA is TGTGCCAGCAGCCCGAACAGGGATTATGATGAAAAACTGTTTTTT.

The chain uses TRBV7-8 and TRBJ1-1; TRBD1 agrees at 9 bases. Germline V gene data show CDR1 as SGHVS and CDR2 as FQNEAQ. J was trimmed by 4 bases and V by 7 bases; bases with no gene match: 13. CDR3 length: 16 residues. The chain's CDR3 is CASTSGTGILLTEAFF. The CDR3 DNA reads as TGTGCCAGCACCTCCGGGACAGGGATTTTACTCACTGAAGCTTTCTTT.

The genes are TRBV5-6 and TRBJ1-5, with D possibly TRBD1 on 6 matching bases. This CDR3 has 17 amino acids. The ends were cut back, 3 bases at V and 0 bases at J, with 16 bases in the middle. Germline-derived CDR1 and CDR2 are SGHDT and YYEEEE. The CDR3 nucleotides are TGTGCCAGCAGCTCACGTTTGGACAGTTATAGCAATCAGCCCCAGCATTTT. Protein product: CASSSRLDSYSNQPQHF.

This sequence joins TRBV12-3 or TRBV12-4 and TRBJ1-5; D might be TRBD1 (5 bases). V was shortened by 6 bases and J by 8 bases, with 14 bases between the two germline ends. The CDR3 loop spans 13 amino acids. CDR3 bases: TGTGCCAGCAGCTATCAGGGCCGCGAGCCCCAGCATTTT. It encodes CASSYQGREPQHF.

This clone was counted a single time. The V call is TRBV4-2, the J call TRBJ2-2, with 15 nucleotides matching TRBD2. The junction had 12 bases not matched to a gene; V was cut back by 1 base and J by 6 bases. The CDR3 runs 20 residues. Per germline, CDR1 LGHNA and CDR2 YNFKEQ. DNA of the CDR3: TGTGCCAGCAGCCAAGCTGGACTAGCGGGGGGGCTCTCTCGTCCCGGGGAGCTGTTTTTT. It encodes CASSQAGLAGGLSRPGELFF.

The rearrangement uses TRBV29-1 and TRBJ2-5, with D uncertain. The CDR3 totals 14 residues. Germline values: CDR1 SQVTM, CDR2 ANQGSEA. V shed 7 bases and J shed 2 bases, with 17 bases lying between them. CDR3 bases: TGCAGCGCCCGAAGGCGGCAGCTACAAGAGACCCAGTACTTC. Protein: CSARRRQLQETQYF.